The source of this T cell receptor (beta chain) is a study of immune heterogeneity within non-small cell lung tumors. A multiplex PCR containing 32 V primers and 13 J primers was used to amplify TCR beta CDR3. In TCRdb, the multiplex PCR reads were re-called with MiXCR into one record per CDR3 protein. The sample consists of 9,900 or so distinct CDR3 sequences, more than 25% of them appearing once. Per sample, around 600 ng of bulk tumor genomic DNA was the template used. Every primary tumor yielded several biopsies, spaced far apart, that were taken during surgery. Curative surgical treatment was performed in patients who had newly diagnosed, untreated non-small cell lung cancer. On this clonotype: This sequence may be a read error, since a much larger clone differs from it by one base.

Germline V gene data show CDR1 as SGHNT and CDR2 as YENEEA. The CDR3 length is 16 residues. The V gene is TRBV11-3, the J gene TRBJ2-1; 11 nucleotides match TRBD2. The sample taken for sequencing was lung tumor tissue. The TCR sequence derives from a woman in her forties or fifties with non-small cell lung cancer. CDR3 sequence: CVSSLGALAGVNEQFF. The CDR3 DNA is TGTGTCAGCAGTTTGGGGGCACTAGCGGGGGTTAATGAGCAGTTCTTC.